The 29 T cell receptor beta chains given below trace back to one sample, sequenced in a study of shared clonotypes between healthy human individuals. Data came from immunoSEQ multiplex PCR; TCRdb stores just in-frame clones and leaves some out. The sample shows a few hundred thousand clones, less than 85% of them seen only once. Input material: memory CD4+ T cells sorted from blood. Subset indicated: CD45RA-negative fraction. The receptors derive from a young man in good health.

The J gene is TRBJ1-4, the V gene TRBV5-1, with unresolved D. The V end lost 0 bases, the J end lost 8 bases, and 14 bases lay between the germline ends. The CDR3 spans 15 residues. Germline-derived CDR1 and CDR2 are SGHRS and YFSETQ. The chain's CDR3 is CASSLESLSGEKLFF. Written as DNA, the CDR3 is TGCGCCAGCAGCTTGGAATCTCTTAGCGGGGAAAAACTGTTTTTT.

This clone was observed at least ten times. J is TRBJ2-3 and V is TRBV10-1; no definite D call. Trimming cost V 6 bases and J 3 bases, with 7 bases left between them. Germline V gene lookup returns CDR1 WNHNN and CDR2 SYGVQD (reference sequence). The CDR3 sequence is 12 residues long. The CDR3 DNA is TGCGCCAGCAGCCCGACGACAGATACGCAGTATTTT. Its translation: CASSPTTDTQYF.

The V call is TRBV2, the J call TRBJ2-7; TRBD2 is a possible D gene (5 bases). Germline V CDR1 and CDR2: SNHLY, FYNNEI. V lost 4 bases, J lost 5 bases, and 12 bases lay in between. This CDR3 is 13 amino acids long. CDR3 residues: CASSVHSGNEQYF. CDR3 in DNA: TGTGCCAGCAGTGTACACAGCGGCAACGAGCAGTACTTC.

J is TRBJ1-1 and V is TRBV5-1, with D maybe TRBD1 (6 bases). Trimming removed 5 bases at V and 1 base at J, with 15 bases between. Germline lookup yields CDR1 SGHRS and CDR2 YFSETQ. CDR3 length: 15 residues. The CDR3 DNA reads TGCGCCAGCAGTAGTCACACAGGGACGAACACTGAAGCTTTCTTT. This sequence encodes CASSSHTGTNTEAFF.

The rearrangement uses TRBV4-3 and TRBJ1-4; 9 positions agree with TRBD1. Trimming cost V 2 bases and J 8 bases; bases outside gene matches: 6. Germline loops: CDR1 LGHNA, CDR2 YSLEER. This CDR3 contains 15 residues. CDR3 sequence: CASSQNRGQNEKLFF. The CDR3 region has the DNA TGCGCCAGCAGCCAAAACAGGGGGCAAAACGAAAAACTGTTTTTT.

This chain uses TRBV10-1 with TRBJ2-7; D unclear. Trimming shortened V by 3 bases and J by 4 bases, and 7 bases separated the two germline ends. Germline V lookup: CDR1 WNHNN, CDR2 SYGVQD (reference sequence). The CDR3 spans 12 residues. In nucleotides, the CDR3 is TGCGCCAGCAGTGATGGACGGTACGAGCAGTACTTC. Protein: CASSDGRYEQYF.

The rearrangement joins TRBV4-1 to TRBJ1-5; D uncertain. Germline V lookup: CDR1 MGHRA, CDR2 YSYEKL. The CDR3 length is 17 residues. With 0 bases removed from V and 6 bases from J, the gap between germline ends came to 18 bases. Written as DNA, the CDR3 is TGCGCCAGCAGCCAAGAAGACGGAGACACTTGGGGTCAGCCCCAGCATTTT. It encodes CASSQEDGDTWGQPQHF.

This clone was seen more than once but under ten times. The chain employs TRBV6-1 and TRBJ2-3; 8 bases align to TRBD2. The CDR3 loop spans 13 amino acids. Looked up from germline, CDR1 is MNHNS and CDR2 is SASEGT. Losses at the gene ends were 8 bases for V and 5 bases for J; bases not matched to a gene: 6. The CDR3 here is CASGGLARDTQYF. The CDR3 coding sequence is TGTGCCAGCGGTGGACTAGCAAGAGATACGCAGTATTTT.

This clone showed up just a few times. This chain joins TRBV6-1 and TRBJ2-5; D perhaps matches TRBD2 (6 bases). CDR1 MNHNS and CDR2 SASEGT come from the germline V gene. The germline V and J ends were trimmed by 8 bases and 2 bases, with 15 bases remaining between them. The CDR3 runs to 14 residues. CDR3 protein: CASAAMRGQETQYF. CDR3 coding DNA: TGTGCCAGCGCGGCAATGCGGGGACAAGAGACCCAGTACTTC.

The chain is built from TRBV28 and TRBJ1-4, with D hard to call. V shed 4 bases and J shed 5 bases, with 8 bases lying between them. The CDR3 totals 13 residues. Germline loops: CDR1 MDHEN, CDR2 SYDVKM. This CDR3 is CASSSQINEKLFF. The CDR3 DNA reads TGTGCCAGCAGTTCACAGATAAATGAAAAACTGTTTTTT.

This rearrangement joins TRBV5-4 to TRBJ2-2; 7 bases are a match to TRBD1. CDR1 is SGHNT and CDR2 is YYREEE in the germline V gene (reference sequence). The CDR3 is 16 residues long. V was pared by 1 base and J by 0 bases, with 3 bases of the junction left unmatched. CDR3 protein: CASSLLGGPNTGELFF. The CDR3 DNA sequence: TGTGCCAGCAGCTTGTTAGGGGGCCCGAACACCGGGGAGCTGTTTTTT.

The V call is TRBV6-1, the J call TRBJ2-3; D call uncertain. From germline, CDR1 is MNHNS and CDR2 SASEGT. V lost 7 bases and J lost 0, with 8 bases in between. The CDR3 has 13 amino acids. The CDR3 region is CASKVGSTDTQYF. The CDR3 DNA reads TGTGCCAGCAAGGTTGGCAGCACAGATACGCAGTATTTT.

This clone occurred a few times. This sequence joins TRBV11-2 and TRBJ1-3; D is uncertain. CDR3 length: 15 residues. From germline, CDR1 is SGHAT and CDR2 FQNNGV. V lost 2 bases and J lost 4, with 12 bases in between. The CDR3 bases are TGTGCCAGCAGCTTAAGTTTGTCCGAAGGAAACACCATATATTTT. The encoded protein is CASSLSLSEGNTIYF.

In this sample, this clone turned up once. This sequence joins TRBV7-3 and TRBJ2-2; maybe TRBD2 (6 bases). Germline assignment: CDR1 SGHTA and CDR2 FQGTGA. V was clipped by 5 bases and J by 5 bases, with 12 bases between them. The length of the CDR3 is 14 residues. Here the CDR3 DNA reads TGTGCCAGCAGCCCCACCGGAGGGACCGGGGAGCTGTTTTTT. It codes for CASSPTGGTGELFF. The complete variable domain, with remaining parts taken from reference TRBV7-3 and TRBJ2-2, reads GAGVSQTPSNKVTEKGKYVELRCDPISGHTALYWYRQSLGQGPEFLIYFQGTGAADDSGLPNDRFFAVRPEGSVSTLKIQRTERGDSAVYLCASSPTGGTGELFFGEGSRLTVL.

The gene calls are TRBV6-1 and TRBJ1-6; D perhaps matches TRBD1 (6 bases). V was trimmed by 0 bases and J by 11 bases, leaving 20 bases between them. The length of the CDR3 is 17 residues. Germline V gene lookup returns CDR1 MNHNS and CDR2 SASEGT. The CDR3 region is CASSEARGRTAGAPLHF. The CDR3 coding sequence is TGTGCCAGCAGTGAAGCGCGGGGTCGGACAGCGGGCGCACCCCTCCACTTT.

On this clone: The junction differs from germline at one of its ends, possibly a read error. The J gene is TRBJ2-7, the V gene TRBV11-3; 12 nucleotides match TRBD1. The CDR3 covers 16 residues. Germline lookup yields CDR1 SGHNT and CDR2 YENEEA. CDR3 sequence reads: CASSLYPGQGAPLRHF. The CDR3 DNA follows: TGTGCCAGCAGCTTATACCCGGGACAGGGGGCCCCCCTAAGGCACTTC.

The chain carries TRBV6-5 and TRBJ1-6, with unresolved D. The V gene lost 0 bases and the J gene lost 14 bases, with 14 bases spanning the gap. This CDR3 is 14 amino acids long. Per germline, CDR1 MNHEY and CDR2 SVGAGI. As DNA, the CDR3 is TGTGCCAGCAGTTACTCCCGGACTGCGCTGTCCCTCCACTTT. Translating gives CASSYSRTALSLHF.

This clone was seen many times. The DNA for the CDR3 is TGTGCCAGCCAAAGGGCTGGATTCTACAATGAGCAGTTCTTC. Translating it yields CASQRAGFYNEQFF. The rearrangement joins TRBV19 to TRBJ2-1, with D unclear. CDR1 is LNHDA and CDR2 is SQIVND in the germline V gene (reference sequence). The CDR3 loop spans 14 amino acids. V dropped 9 bases and J dropped 3 bases, with 15 bases sitting between them. Full variable domain (missing parts from reference TRBV19 and TRBJ2-1): DGGITQSPKYLFRKEGQNVTLSCEQNLNHDAMYWYRQDPGQGLRLIYYSQIVNDFQKGDIAEGYSVSREKKESFPLTVTSAQKNPTAFYLCASQRAGFYNEQFFGPGTRLTVL.

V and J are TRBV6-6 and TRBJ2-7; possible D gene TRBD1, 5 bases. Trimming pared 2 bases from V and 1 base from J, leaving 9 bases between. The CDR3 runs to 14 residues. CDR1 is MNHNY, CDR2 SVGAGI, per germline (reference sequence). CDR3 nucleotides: TGTGCCAGCAGTTACAGGGGTCAATCCTACGAGCAGTACTTC. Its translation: CASSYRGQSYEQYF.

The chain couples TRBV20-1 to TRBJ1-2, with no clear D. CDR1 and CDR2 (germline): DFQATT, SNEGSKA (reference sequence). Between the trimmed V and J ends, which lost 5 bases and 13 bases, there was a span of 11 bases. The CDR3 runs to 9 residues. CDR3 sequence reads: CSAFGSSTF. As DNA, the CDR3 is TGCAGTGCTTTCGGCAGCTCCACCTTC.

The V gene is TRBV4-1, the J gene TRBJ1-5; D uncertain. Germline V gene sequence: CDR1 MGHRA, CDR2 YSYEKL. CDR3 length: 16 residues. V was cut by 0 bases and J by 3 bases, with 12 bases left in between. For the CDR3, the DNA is TGCGCCAGCAGCCAAGATTTCGGCGGGTACAATCAGCCCCAGCATTTT. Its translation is CASSQDFGGYNQPQHF.

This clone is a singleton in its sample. CDR3 coding DNA: TGTGCCAGCGGACGCGGGGACGAGCAGTACTTC. This sequence encodes CASGRGDEQYF. The rearrangement joins TRBV6-5 to TRBJ2-7, with D maybe TRBD2 (6 bases). The CDR3 sequence is 11 residues long. The germline V and J ends were trimmed by 8 bases and 5 bases, with 10 bases remaining between them. Germline V gene lookup returns CDR1 MNHEY and CDR2 SVGAGI.

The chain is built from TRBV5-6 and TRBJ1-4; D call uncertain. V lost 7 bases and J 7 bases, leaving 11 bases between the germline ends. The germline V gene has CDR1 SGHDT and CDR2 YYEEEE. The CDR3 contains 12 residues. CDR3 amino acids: CASGAYGEKLFF. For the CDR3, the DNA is TGTGCCAGCGGAGCTTACGGTGAAAAACTGTTTTTT. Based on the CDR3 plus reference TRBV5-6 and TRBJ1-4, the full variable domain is DAGVTQSPTHLIKTRGQQVTLRCSPKSGHDTVSWYQQALGQGPQFIFQYYEEEERQRGNFPDRFSGHQFPNYSSELNVNALLLGDSALYLCASGAYGEKLFFGSGTQLSVL.

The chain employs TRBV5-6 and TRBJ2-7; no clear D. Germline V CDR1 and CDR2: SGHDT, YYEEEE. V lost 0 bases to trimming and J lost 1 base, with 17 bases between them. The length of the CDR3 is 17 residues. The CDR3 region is CASSLGEVRRASYEQYF. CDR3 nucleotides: TGTGCCAGCAGCTTGGGCGAGGTCCGGAGAGCTTCCTACGAGCAGTACTTC.

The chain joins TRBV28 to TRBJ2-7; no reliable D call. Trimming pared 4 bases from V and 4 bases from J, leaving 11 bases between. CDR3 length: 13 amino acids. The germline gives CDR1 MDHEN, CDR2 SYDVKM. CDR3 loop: CASSSAFLYEQYF. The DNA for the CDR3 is TGTGCCAGCAGTTCAGCCTTTCTTTACGAGCAGTACTTC.

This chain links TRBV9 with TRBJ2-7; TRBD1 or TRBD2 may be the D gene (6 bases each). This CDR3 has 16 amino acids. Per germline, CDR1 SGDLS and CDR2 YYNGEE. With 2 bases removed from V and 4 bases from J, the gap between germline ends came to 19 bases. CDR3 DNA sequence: TGTGCCAGCAGCGTTTTCCCGGACTGGGGGGCATACGAGCAGTACTTC. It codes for CASSVFPDWGAYEQYF.

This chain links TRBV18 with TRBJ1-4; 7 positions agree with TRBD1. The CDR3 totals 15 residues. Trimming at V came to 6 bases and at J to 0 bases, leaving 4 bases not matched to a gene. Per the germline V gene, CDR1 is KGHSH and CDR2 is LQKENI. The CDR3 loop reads CASSGQSATNEKLFF. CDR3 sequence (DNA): TGTGCCAGCTCGGGACAGTCTGCAACTAATGAAAAACTGTTTTTT.

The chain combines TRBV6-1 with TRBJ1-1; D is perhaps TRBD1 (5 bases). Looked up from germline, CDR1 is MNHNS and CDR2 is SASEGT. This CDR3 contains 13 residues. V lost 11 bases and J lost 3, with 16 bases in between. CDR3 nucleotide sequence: TGTGCCGGGGGGAGGGTCTGGGACACTGAAGCTTTCTTT. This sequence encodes CAGGRVWDTEAFF.

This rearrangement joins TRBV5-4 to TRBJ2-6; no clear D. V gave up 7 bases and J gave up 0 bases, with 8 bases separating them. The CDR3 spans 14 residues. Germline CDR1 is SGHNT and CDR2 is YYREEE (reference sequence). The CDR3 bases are TGTGCCAGCGCGCCGGACTCTGGGGCCAACGTCCTGACTTTC. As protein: CASAPDSGANVLTF.